The 10 T cell receptor beta chains given below trace back to one sample, sequenced in a study of CD8 T cells in ankylosing spondylitis. Study-wide findings and caveats: The study identified a TCR beta motif of roughly eight highly homologous variants that appeared characteristic of ankylosing spondylitis blood.

One entry per CDR3 protein results from TCRdb running MiXCR on the 5' RACE reads. This sample has roughly 490,000 distinct CDR3 sequences, with roughly 5% found just once. Their antigen targets remain unknown. The sample consisted of blood, either unsorted or a sorted T cell fraction (not recorded which). These receptors were obtained from a male donor with ankylosing spondylitis.

This clonotype was picked up many times. The chain employs TRBV9 and TRBJ2-1, with 9 bases lining up with TRBD2. The CDR3 has 15 residues. Trimming removed 4 bases from V and 5 bases from J; junction bases left unmatched: 7. Germline values: CDR1 SGDLS, CDR2 YYNGEE. CDR3 residues: CASSTEGLANNEQFF. The CDR3 bases are TGTGCCAGCAGCACTGAGGGACTAGCTAACAATGAGCAGTTCTTC.

In its sample, this clonotype was seen many times. The V and J genes are TRBV20-1 and TRBJ2-7; D may be TRBD2 (5 bases). V was cut by 3 bases and J by 3 bases, with 18 bases left in between. The CDR3 is 15 amino acids. The germline V gene has CDR1 DFQATT and CDR2 SNEGSKA (reference sequence). The CDR3 protein is CSARIPGKEVYEQYF. CDR3 DNA sequence: TGCAGTGCTAGGATTCCGGGGAAAGAGGTCTACGAGCAGTACTTC.

The V call is TRBV10-3, the J call TRBJ1-1, with 10 bases fitting TRBD1. CDR1 and CDR2 (germline): ENHRY, SYGVKD. This CDR3 has 16 amino acids. Trimming at V came to 5 bases and at J to 1 base, leaving 7 bases not matched to a gene. CDR3 loop: CAISRQGAIGNTEAFF. The CDR3 DNA reads as TGTGCCATCAGTAGACAGGGGGCTATTGGGAACACTGAAGCTTTCTTT.

This clonotype was seen ten or more times. The V gene is TRBV5-6, the J gene TRBJ1-5; D is perhaps TRBD1 (5 bases). V was shortened by 2 bases and J by 6 bases, with 9 bases between the two germline ends. This CDR3 comprises 13 residues. Germline V CDR1 and CDR2: SGHDT, YYEEEE. The CDR3: CASSFGRGQPQHF. The DNA for the CDR3 is TGTGCCAGCAGCTTCGGTAGGGGTCAGCCCCAGCATTTT.

The genes are TRBV9 and TRBJ2-1, with TRBD2 matching 9 bases. Germline CDR1 SGDLS, CDR2 YYNGEE. With V trimmed by 4 bases and J by 9 bases, 20 bases remained unmatched. The CDR3 spans 18 residues. The DNA of the CDR3 is TGTGCCAGCAGCCCCAAAGGGCAGCGGGGGGACCTTGACTCTGAGCAGTTCTTC. Residues: CASSPKGQRGDLDSEQFF.

This clonotype was detected ten times or more. V gene TRBV29-1 combines with J gene TRBJ2-2; 8 bases are a match to TRBD1. The junction had 5 bases not matched to a gene; V was cut back by 7 bases and J by 1 base. The germline CDR1 and CDR2 sequences are SQVTM and ANQGSEA. The CDR3 spans 14 residues. CDR3: CSARTGMNTGELFF. CDR3 sequence (DNA): TGCAGCGCCCGGACAGGGATGAACACCGGGGAGCTGTTTTTT.

This chain connects TRBV5-6 to TRBJ2-7, with TRBD2 matching over 14 bases. Germline lookup yields CDR1 SGHDT and CDR2 YYEEEE. CDR3 size: 15 residues. The V and J ends lost 9 bases and 3 bases, in that order; junction bases with no gene match: 8. The CDR3 region is CAIGPGTSGSYEQYF. The CDR3 nucleotides read TGTGCCATCGGCCCAGGGACTAGCGGGAGCTACGAGCAGTACTTC.

This clonotype was observed many times. This chain joins TRBV12-3 or TRBV12-4 and TRBJ2-5, with 10 bases fitting TRBD1. The V segment lost 7 bases and the J segment 6 bases; nucleotides outside the gene matches: 8. The CDR3 is 14 residues long. The CDR3 DNA is TGTGCCAGCACCCCCAGACAGGGGGCGAAGACCCAGTACTTC. Its translation is CASTPRQGAKTQYF.

The genes are TRBV3-1 and TRBJ2-1; D unclear. In germline, CDR1 is LGHDT, CDR2 YNNKEL (reference sequence). This CDR3 has 13 amino acids. The ends were cut back, 1 base at V and 6 bases at J, with 7 bases in the middle. Here the CDR3 reads CASSQVLFNEQFF. In nucleotides, the CDR3 is TGTGCCAGCAGCCAAGTACTTTTCAATGAGCAGTTCTTC.

This clonotype was picked up many times. The chain employs TRBV12-3 or TRBV12-4 and TRBJ2-2; a weak D match, TRBD1 (5 bases). V was trimmed by 5 bases and J by 4 bases, leaving 17 bases between them. This CDR3 is built from 16 residues. CDR3 protein: CASSTSSGLGTGELFF. CDR3 DNA sequence: TGTGCCAGCAGTACCTCCTCAGGGCTCGGCACCGGGGAGCTGTTTTTT.